This T cell receptor (beta chain) was captured by sequencing in a study of T cell responses to AZD1222 COVID-19 vaccine. Turning to this clone: Antigen: not known.

Per germline, CDR1 SGHKS and CDR2 YYEKEE (reference sequence). The CDR3 has 17 amino acids. Trimming left V 0 bases short and J 0 bases short, with 13 bases between. Assay: immunoSEQ multiplex PCR; the TCRdb copy retains only in-frame clones and omits some. The sample lists more than 150,000 clones; 85% to 90% were seen once. Study-level results: Donors were largely white British and mainly female; clonal diversity was possibly underestimated. Seropositive AZD1222 recipients at baseline numbered only five or six.

The TCR originated in an adult in good health. The chain recombines TRBV5-5 with TRBJ1-5; the D is unclear. Sequencing used peripheral blood, obtained on day 0 of AZD1222 vaccination. The CDR3 reads CASSLVGSGRSNQPQHF. The CDR3 nucleotides are TGTGCCAGCAGCTTGGTGGGGTCGGGTCGTAGCAATCAGCCCCAGCATTTT. Full variable domain (rest looked up from reference TRBV5-5 and TRBJ1-5): DAGVTQSPTHLIKTRGQQVTLRCSPISGHKSVSWYQQVLGQGPQFIFQYYEKEERGRGNFPDRFSARQFPNYSSELNVNALLLGDSALYLCASSLVGSGRSNQPQHFGDGTRLSIL.